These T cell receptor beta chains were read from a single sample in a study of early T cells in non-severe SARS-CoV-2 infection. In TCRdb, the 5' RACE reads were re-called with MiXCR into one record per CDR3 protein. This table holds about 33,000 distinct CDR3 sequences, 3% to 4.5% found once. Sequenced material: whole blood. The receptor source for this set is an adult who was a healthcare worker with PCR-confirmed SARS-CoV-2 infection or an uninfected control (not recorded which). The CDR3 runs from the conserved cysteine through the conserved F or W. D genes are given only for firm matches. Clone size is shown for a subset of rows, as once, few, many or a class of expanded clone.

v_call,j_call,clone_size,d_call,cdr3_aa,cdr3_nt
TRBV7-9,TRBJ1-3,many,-,CASSLGTGSGNTIYF,TGTGCCAGCAGCTTAGGCACAGGTTCTGGAAACACCATATATTTT
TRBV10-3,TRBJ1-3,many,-,CAISSSGNTIYF,TGTGCCATCAGTTCTTCTGGAAACACCATATATTTT
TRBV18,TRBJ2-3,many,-,CASSPFSDTQYF,TGTGCCAGCTCACCATTTTCAGATACGCAGTATTTT
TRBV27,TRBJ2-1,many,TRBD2,CASSELAGGKDEQFF,TGTGCCAGCAGCGAACTAGCGGGAGGCAAGGATGAGCAGTTCTTC
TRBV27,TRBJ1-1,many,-,CASSLVRNTEAFF,TGTGCCAGCAGTTTAGTAAGGAACACTGAAGCTTTCTTT
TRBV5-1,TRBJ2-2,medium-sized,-,CASSLRTYDTGELFF,TGCGCCAGCAGCTTGAGAACGTATGACACCGGGGAGCTGTTTTTT
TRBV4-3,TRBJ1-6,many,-,CASSQVAYRASGGLLHF,TGCGCCAGCAGCCAAGTGGCTTACAGGGCCTCCGGGGGACTCCTCCACTTT
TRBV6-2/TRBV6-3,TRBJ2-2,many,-,CATAHPSRGETGELFF,TGTGCCACCGCACACCCCTCCAGGGGTGAAACCGGGGAGCTGTTTTTT
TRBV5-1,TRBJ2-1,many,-,CASSPGAYVPNRSYNEQFF,TGCGCCAGCAGCCCGGGGGCGTATGTTCCGAACCGCTCCTACAATGAGCAGTTCTTC
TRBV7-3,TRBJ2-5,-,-,CASSLTAQETQYF,TGTGCCAGCAGCCTTACGGCCCAAGAGACCCAGTACTTC
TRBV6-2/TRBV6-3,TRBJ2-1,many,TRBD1,CASSVDRGRNEQFF,TGTGCCAGCAGTGTAGACAGGGGGCGTAATGAGCAGTTCTTC
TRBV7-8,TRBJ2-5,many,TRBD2,CASSPIGTSGGETQYF,TGTGCCAGCAGCCCGATAGGGACTAGCGGAGGGGAGACCCAGTACTTC
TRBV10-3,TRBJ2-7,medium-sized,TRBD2,CAISEETSGRDEQYF,TGTGCCATCAGTGAAGAGACTAGCGGGAGAGACGAGCAGTACTTC
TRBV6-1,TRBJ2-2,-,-,CASKGNTGELFF,TGTGCCAGCAAGGGGAACACCGGGGAGCTGTTTTTT
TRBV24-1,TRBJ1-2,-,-,CATSDPSSHGYTF,TGTGCCACCAGTGACCCTTCTTCCCATGGCTACACCTTC